This T cell receptor (beta chain) derives from a study of CD8 T cells in Susac syndrome. TCR beta from blood CD8+ and CD4+ T cells was sequenced. Reverse transcription of about 0.45 to 1 ug RNA was carried out with random hexamers. One entry per CDR3 protein, called by TCRdb with MiXCR from the immunoSEQ multiplex PCR reads. The data show 70,000 or so distinct CDR3 sequences, with less than 95% seen just once and about 0.4% held by the top ten. The sequenced material came from CD8+ T cells from PBMCs. This TCR was recovered from a human donor with multiple sclerosis.

This chain's CDR3 is CASAALPPGGSEAFF. As DNA, the CDR3 is TGTGCCAGCGCAGCGTTGCCCCCGGGAGGTTCTGAAGCTTTCTTT. The chain carries TRBV6-2 or TRBV6-3 and TRBJ1-1; D is unclear. Germline V gene sequence: CDR1 MNHEY, CDR2 SVGEGT. This CDR3 has 15 amino acids. V lost 8 bases to trimming and J lost 6 bases, with 22 bases between them.